What follows are 32 T cell receptor beta chains derived from one specimen sequenced in a study of blood T cell repertoires in COVID-19 (dated by TCRdb to about 2020). The library was built by means of the immunoSEQ multiplex PCR assay. This is the immuneACCESS table as TCRdb keeps it, with only in-frame sequences that have V and J called. A part of the clones is gone; compared with another copy, unresolved V genes explain less than half, and the rest is unexplained. Here the sample has around 20,000 clones; 86% occur a single time. Approximately 16% of the sample comes from the top ten. The sequencing sample was made of peripheral blood. These receptors all come from a man in his 70s with acute or convalescent COVID-19.

This clone was counted once. This sequence joins TRBV29-1 and TRBJ2-1; 11 nucleotides agree with TRBD2. The length of the CDR3 is 13 residues. J gave up 16 bases and V 2 bases, and 10 bases lay outside the gene matches. Germline V lookup: CDR1 SQVTM, CDR2 ANQGSEA. The CDR3 reads CSVENSGRAGQFF. CDR3 in DNA: TGCAGCGTTGAAAATAGCGGGAGGGCCGGTCAATTCTTC.

The chain combines TRBV6-6 with TRBJ2-7; 9 bases agree with TRBD2. Germline CDR1 and CDR2: MNHNY and SVGAGI (reference sequence). J gave up 6 bases and V 6 bases, and 12 bases lay outside the gene matches. The CDR3 consists of 15 residues. The CDR3 sequence: CASSSSGGPTSEQYF. CDR3 nucleotide sequence: TGTGCCAGCAGCTCAAGCGGGGGGCCTACCAGCGAGCAGTACTTC.

The chain is built from TRBV18 and TRBJ2-1; 8 bases match TRBD2. CDR3 size: 17 residues. Unmatched junction bases numbered 14, after V lost 3 bases and J lost 7 bases. CDR1 KGHSH and CDR2 LQKENI come from the germline V gene. The CDR3 DNA follows: TGTGCCAGCTCACCCTCATCCGGGACTAGGGGGGTGAATGAGCAGTTCTTC. Its translation: CASSPSSGTRGVNEQFF.

This chain links TRBV19 with TRBJ2-5, with D uncertain. The CDR3 is 13 amino acids. The V end lost 5 bases, the J end lost 4 bases, and 11 bases lay between the germline ends. Per the germline V gene, CDR1 is LNHDA and CDR2 is SQIVND (reference sequence). Here the CDR3 DNA reads TGTGCCAGTAGTGCCTTAGATAGAGAGACCCAGTACTTC. As protein: CASSALDRETQYF.

The chain carries TRBV2 and TRBJ2-5; no definite D call. Germline values: CDR1 SNHLY, CDR2 FYNNEI. CDR3 size: 13 residues. V was cut by 4 bases and J by 3 bases, with 9 bases left in between. The DNA of the CDR3 is TGTGCCAGCAGTGTTGAGAGAAAAGAGACCCAGTACTTC. Its protein product is CASSVERKETQYF.

The genes are TRBV19 and TRBJ1-3; maybe TRBD1 (5 bases). The CDR3 contains 15 residues. V lost 8 bases, J lost 0 bases, and 14 bases lay in between. The germline gives CDR1 LNHDA, CDR2 SQIVND (reference sequence). In DNA form, the CDR3 reads TGTGCCAGTTCAAGGGGTTCGGACTCTGGAAACACCATATATTTT. It yields the protein CASSRGSDSGNTIYF. Drawing the rest from reference TRBV19 and TRBJ1-3, the complete variable domain is DGGITQSPKYLFRKEGQNVTLSCEQNLNHDAMYWYRQDPGQGLRLIYYSQIVNDFQKGDIAEGYSVSREKKESFPLTVTSAQKNPTAFYLCASSRGSDSGNTIYFGEGSWLTVV.

The V call is TRBV2, the J call TRBJ1-2, with D maybe TRBD1 (6 bases). Trimming removed 6 bases from V and 6 bases from J, with 20 bases in between. The CDR3 is made up of 15 amino acids. In germline, CDR1 is SNHLY, CDR2 FYNNEI. This CDR3 reads CASRESRGSLDGYTF. CDR3 coding DNA: TGTGCCAGCAGAGAGAGCAGGGGAAGCTTGGATGGCTACACCTTC.

The chain links TRBV7-2 to TRBJ2-7, with 8 bases fitting TRBD2. Germline V CDR1 and CDR2: SGHTA, FQGNSA. There are 15 residues in the CDR3. V shed 5 bases, J shed 3 bases, and the junction held 9 bases outside the gene matches. DNA for the CDR3: TGTGCCAGCAGCCCCGAGCGGGAGATGCTCTACGAGCAGTACTTC. It yields the protein CASSPEREMLYEQYF.

The chain has TRBV5-4 and TRBJ2-2; unclear D gene. The germline V and J ends were trimmed by 2 bases and 3 bases, with 11 bases remaining between them. From germline, CDR1 is SGHNT and CDR2 YYREEE (reference sequence). CDR3 length equals 15 residues. DNA of the CDR3: TGTGCCAGCAGCTTAAATCCTACTTACACCGGGGAGCTGTTTTTT. Protein: CASSLNPTYTGELFF.

The chain couples TRBV9 to TRBJ2-1; the D gene is possibly TRBD2 (6 bases). CDR1 is SGDLS and CDR2 is YYNGEE in the germline V gene. This CDR3 has 17 residues. Trimming removed 0 bases from V and 4 bases from J, with 17 bases in between. This CDR3 is CASSVATGGNSYNEQFF. CDR3 nucleotides: TGTGCCAGCAGCGTAGCTACCGGCGGGAACTCGTACAATGAGCAGTTCTTC.

The chain recombines TRBV19 with TRBJ2-1; 9 bases match TRBD2. This CDR3 has 15 residues. Unmatched junction bases numbered 4, after V lost 5 bases and J lost 2 bases. Germline CDR1 and CDR2: LNHDA and SQIVND (reference sequence). CDR3 sequence (DNA): TGTGCCAGTAGTCCAAGGACTAGCGCCTACAATGAGCAGTTCTTC. Its protein product is CASSPRTSAYNEQFF.

The chain's CDR3 is CASSQEARSTDTQYF. As DNA, the CDR3 is TGTGCCAGCAGCCAAGAAGCTCGCAGCACAGATACGCAGTATTTT. V usage is TRBV3-1 (or the pseudogene TRBV3-2) and J usage is TRBJ2-3; D unclear. The CDR3 length is 15 residues. Deletions cut 0 bases from V and 0 bases from J, with 7 bases between. Germline CDR1 LGHDT, CDR2 YNNKEL (reference sequence).

This clone has only one observation. V usage is TRBV7-3 and J usage is TRBJ1-1; TRBD1 might be the D (6 bases). Germline values: CDR1 SGHTA, CDR2 FQGTGA. With 0 bases removed from V and 6 bases from J, the gap between germline ends came to 11 bases. CDR3 size: 14 residues. In nucleotides, the CDR3 is TGTGCCAGCAGCTTAACGATGCAGGGGCCTGAAGCTTTCTTT. This encodes CASSLTMQGPEAFF. Drawing the rest from reference TRBV7-3 and TRBJ1-1, the complete variable domain is GAGVSQTPSNKVTEKGKYVELRCDPISGHTALYWYRQSLGQGPEFLIYFQGTGAADDSGLPNDRFFAVRPEGSVSTLKIQRTERGDSAVYLCASSLTMQGPEAFFGQGTRLTVV.

The genes are TRBV11-2 and TRBJ1-1; a possible D gene is TRBD1 (6 bases). Germline V CDR1 and CDR2: SGHAT, FQNNGV. This CDR3 is built from 14 residues. Trimming took off 1 base at V and 4 bases at J, with 10 bases between the two ends. DNA for the CDR3: TGTGCCAGCAGCTTAGGTCAGGGGCCCACTGAAGCTTTCTTT. Its translation: CASSLGQGPTEAFF.

This clone was detected a few times. For the CDR3, the DNA is TGTGCCAGCAGTCAAACAGGGTACACTGAAGCTTTCTTT. Residues: CASSQTGYTEAFF. The chain employs TRBV28 and TRBJ1-1, with D possibly TRBD1 on 6 matching bases. CDR3 size: 13 residues. V was clipped by 5 bases and J by 3 bases, with 10 bases between them. The germline V gene has CDR1 MDHEN and CDR2 SYDVKM.

The genes are TRBV3-1 (or the pseudogene TRBV3-2) and TRBJ2-1; 7 nucleotides match TRBD2. V lost 1 base and J lost 9; bases outside the gene matches: 12. Germline V gene sequence: CDR1 LGHDT, CDR2 YNNKEL (reference sequence). The CDR3 consists of 16 residues. The CDR3 here is CASSQVGGRARSEQFF. CDR3 DNA sequence: TGTGCCAGCAGCCAAGTTGGAGGGAGGGCAAGGAGTGAGCAGTTCTTC.

V is TRBV9 and J is TRBJ2-7; D might be TRBD1 (6 bases). This CDR3 region has 14 residues. The V end lost 4 bases, the J end lost 0 bases, and 11 bases lay between the germline ends. Germline-derived CDR1 and CDR2 are SGDLS and YYNGEE. CDR3 coding DNA: TGTGCCAGCAGCCCCCGGACAGTCTCCTACGAGCAGTACTTC. Translated: CASSPRTVSYEQYF.

The chain uses TRBV11-2 and TRBJ1-5, with D perhaps TRBD1 (6 bases). Germline V gene data show CDR1 as SGHAT and CDR2 as FQNNGV. V gave up 3 bases and J gave up 5 bases, with 8 bases separating them. The CDR3 covers 13 residues. The chain's CDR3 is CASSFGQYQPQHF. The CDR3 nucleotides read TGTGCCAGCAGCTTTGGACAGTATCAGCCCCAGCATTTT.

J is TRBJ2-1 and V is TRBV2; TRBD2 matches at 9 bases. The J segment lost 2 bases and the V segment lost 3 bases, leaving 2 bases of the junction unmatched. The CDR3 has 15 amino acids. Germline CDR1 SNHLY, CDR2 FYNNEI. CDR3 sequence (DNA): TGTGCCAGCAGTGAGGGCGGGAGGGCCTACAATGAGCAGTTCTTC. Protein product: CASSEGGRAYNEQFF.

The gene calls are TRBV24-1 and TRBJ2-3, with 8 bases matching TRBD1. The CDR3 is 14 amino acids. The germline CDR1 and CDR2 sequences are KGHDR and SFDVKD. With 4 bases clipped from V and 4 bases from J, the junction kept 3 bases outside the gene matches. As DNA, the CDR3 is TGTGCCACCAGTGAACGGACAGGGCCAGATACGCAGTATTTT. It encodes CATSERTGPDTQYF.

CDR3 nucleotides: TGTGCCAGCAGGCGGGACAGGCCCGGGGGCTATGGCTACACCTTC. Its translation is CASRRDRPGGYGYTF. The J gene is TRBJ1-2, the V gene TRBV28; 8 nucleotides agree with TRBD1. J gave up 4 bases and V 6 bases, and 10 bases lay outside the gene matches. The germline gives CDR1 MDHEN, CDR2 SYDVKM. The CDR3 is 15 residues long.

V usage is TRBV4-3 and J usage is TRBJ1-5, with D possibly TRBD1 on 5 matching bases. Germline V gives CDR1 LGHNA, CDR2 YSLEER. The CDR3 is 15 residues long. The V end was cut by 4 bases, the J end by 7 bases, with 17 bases between. CDR3 sequence (DNA): TGCGCCAGCAGCCGCTACCTGGGGGGGGGACAGCCCCAGCATTTT. Encoded protein: CASSRYLGGGQPQHF.

This clone was seen only a few times. The chain carries TRBV4-3 and TRBJ2-1; D not resolved. V lost 0 bases and J lost 0, with 9 bases in between. The CDR3 loop spans 16 amino acids. CDR1 is LGHNA and CDR2 is YSLEER in the germline V gene. The CDR3 DNA reads TGCGCCAGCAGCCAAGATCAGCCTAGCTCCTACAATGAGCAGTTCTTC. Protein product: CASSQDQPSSYNEQFF.

The genes are TRBV13 and TRBJ2-7, with D maybe TRBD1 (6 bases). V lost 4 bases and J lost 3, with 13 bases in between. This CDR3 is built from 14 residues. Per the germline V gene, CDR1 is PRHDT and CDR2 is FYEKMQ (reference sequence). CDR3 coding DNA: TGTGCCAGCAGCTCCAGGGGTATGATCTACGAGCAGTACTTC. Translation: CASSSRGMIYEQYF.

This clone was observed a few times. The V and J genes are TRBV2 and TRBJ2-7; 9 bases are shared with TRBD1. Germline CDR1 reads SNHLY; CDR2 reads FYNNEI. V lost 7 bases and J lost 0; bases outside the gene matches: 4. The CDR3 extends over 14 amino acids. The CDR3 region is CASKRQGDSYEQYF. The DNA of the CDR3 is TGTGCCAGCAAGAGACAGGGGGACTCCTACGAGCAGTACTTC.

A few counts support this clone. The chain combines TRBV10-3 with TRBJ1-2, with 7 bases identical to TRBD1. With V trimmed by 0 bases and J by 4 bases, 5 bases remained unmatched. From germline, CDR1 is ENHRY and CDR2 SYGVKD. There are 15 residues in the CDR3. The CDR3 nucleotides are TGTGCCATCAGTGAGTCGCTGACAGGGACCTATGGCTACACCTTC. The encoded protein is CAISESLTGTYGYTF.

The V gene is TRBV28, the J gene TRBJ1-5, with TRBD1 matching 8 bases. CDR1 is MDHEN and CDR2 is SYDVKM in the germline V gene. This CDR3 spans 15 amino acids. With 6 bases clipped from V and 2 bases from J, the junction kept 6 bases outside the gene matches. Here the CDR3 DNA reads TGTGCCAGCAGCTATTCGGACAGGGGCAATCAGCCCCAGCATTTT. Translated, it gives CASSYSDRGNQPQHF.

The chain has TRBV28 and TRBJ2-3, with TRBD2 matching 10 bases. Germline lookup yields CDR1 MDHEN and CDR2 SYDVKM. Germline trimming cut 7 bases from V and 4 bases from J; bases unmatched to any gene: 14. This CDR3 comprises 17 residues. In DNA, the CDR3 is TGTGCCAGCATCAAGGGGGGGGCTAGCGGGAGTTCAGATACGCAGTATTTT. The encoded protein is CASIKGGASGSSDTQYF.

This chain joins TRBV11-2 and TRBJ2-1; weak D call: TRBD2 (5 bases). Per germline, CDR1 SGHAT and CDR2 FQNNGV. The CDR3 length is 15 residues. The V end was cut by 5 bases, the J end by 2 bases, with 13 bases between. DNA of the CDR3: TGTGCCAGCAGCCCGACGGAACTAGCCTACAATGAGCAGTTCTTC. The encoded protein is CASSPTELAYNEQFF.

This chain uses TRBV7-2 with TRBJ2-5, with D possibly being TRBD1 (6 bases). Germline V lookup: CDR1 SGHTA, CDR2 FQGNSA. Trimming shortened V by 3 bases and J by 4 bases, and 12 bases separated the two germline ends. CDR3 length equals 14 residues. For the CDR3, the DNA is TGTGCCAGCAGCTTCAACACAGGGTTAGAGACCCAGTACTTC. It yields the protein CASSFNTGLETQYF.

This chain links TRBV5-1 with TRBJ2-3; TRBD1 matches at 9 bases. Germline lookup yields CDR1 SGHRS and CDR2 YFSETQ. With V trimmed by 2 bases and J by 3 bases, 13 bases remained unmatched. CDR3 size: 18 residues. The CDR3 DNA sequence: TGCGCCAGCAGCTTAAAATCCGGGACAGGGCCTCTAACAGATACGCAGTATTTT. The encoded protein is CASSLKSGTGPLTDTQYF. Variable domain in full (rest from reference TRBV5-1 and TRBJ2-3): KAGVTQTPRYLIKTRGQQVTLSCSPISGHRSVSWYQQTPGQGLQFLFEYFSETQRNKGNFPGRFSGRQFSNSRSEMNVSTLELGDSALYLCASSLKSGTGPLTDTQYFGPGTRLTVL.

The chain uses TRBV7-8 and TRBJ2-7; D is possibly TRBD1 (6 bases). Germline V gives CDR1 SGHVS, CDR2 FQNEAQ. With 3 bases removed from V and 0 bases from J, the gap between germline ends came to 12 bases. CDR3 size: 15 residues. The CDR3 loop reads CASSLYRDNSYEQYF. CDR3 sequence (DNA): TGTGCCAGCAGCTTGTACCGGGACAACTCCTACGAGCAGTACTTC.